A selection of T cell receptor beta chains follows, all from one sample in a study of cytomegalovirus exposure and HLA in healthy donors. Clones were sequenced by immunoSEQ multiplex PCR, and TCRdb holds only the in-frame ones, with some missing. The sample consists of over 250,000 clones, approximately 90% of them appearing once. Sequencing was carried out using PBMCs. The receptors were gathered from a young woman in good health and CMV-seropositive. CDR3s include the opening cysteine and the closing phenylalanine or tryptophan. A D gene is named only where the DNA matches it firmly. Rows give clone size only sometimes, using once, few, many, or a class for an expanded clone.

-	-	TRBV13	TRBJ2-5	CASSAGGRGGQETQYF	TGTGCCAGCAGCGCAGGTGGGAGAGGGGGCCAAGAGACCCAGTACTTC
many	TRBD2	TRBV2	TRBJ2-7	CASSGVVGLAGIEQYF	TGTGCCAGCAGTGGAGTAGTGGGACTAGCGGGGATCGAGCAGTACTTC
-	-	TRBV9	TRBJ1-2	CASSGSGGRANYGYTF	TGTGCCAGCAGCGGATCCGGGGGGAGGGCTAACTATGGCTACACCTTC
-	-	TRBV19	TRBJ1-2	CASSIDWRQLYGYTF	TGTGCCAGTAGTATTGATTGGAGACAGCTCTATGGCTACACCTTC
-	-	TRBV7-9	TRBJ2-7	CASSLVSSDEQYF	TGTGCCAGCAGCTTAGTCTCCAGTGACGAGCAGTACTTC
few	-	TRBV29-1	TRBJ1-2	CSVVRGVYGYTF	TGCAGCGTTGTTCGGGGTGTCTATGGCTACACCTTC
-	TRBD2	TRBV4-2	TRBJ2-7	CASSQDKSGGAFAYEQYF	TGTGCCAGCAGCCAAGATAAAAGCGGGGGGGCCTTCGCCTACGAGCAGTACTTC
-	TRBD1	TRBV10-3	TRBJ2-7	CAIMSGTGDYEQYF	TGTGCCATCATGTCCGGGACAGGGGACTACGAGCAGTACTTC
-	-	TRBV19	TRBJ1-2	CASTRVQYSNYGYTF	TGTGCCAGTACGAGAGTCCAGTACTCTAACTATGGCTACACCTTC
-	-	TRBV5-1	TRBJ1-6	CASSVGQSYNSPLHF	TGCGCCAGCAGCGTCGGACAGAGCTATAATTCACCCCTCCACTTT
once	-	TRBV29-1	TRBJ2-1	CSVEYSPPYNEQFF	TGCAGCGTTGAATATTCACCTCCCTACAATGAGCAGTTCTTC
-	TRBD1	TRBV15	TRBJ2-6	CATSRDGQESYSGANVLTF	TGTGCCACCAGCAGAGACGGACAGGAGTCCTACTCTGGGGCCAACGTCCTGACTTTC
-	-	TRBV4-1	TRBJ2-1	CASSGGGGPNEQFF	TGCGCCAGCAGCGGTGGGGGGGGCCCCAATGAGCAGTTCTTC
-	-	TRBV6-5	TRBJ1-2	CASIAAGVGYGYTF	TGTGCCAGCATCGCCGCCGGGGTCGGGTATGGCTACACCTTC
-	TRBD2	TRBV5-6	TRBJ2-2	CASSFGTSGHTGELFF	TGTGCCAGCAGCTTTGGCACTAGCGGGCACACCGGGGAGCTGTTTTTT
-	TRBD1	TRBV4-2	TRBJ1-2	CASSQPGQGASRYGYTF	TGTGCCAGCAGCCAACCGGGACAGGGGGCTTCACGCTATGGCTACACCTTC
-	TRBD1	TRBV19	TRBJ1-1	CASTDREKWLNTEAFF	TGTGCCAGTACGGACAGGGAGAAATGGTTGAACACTGAAGCTTTCTTT
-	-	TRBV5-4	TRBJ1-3	CASSLDHVSGNTIYF	TGTGCCAGCAGCTTGGATCACGTCTCTGGAAACACCATATATTTT
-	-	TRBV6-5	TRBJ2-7	CASSYHREYEQYF	TGTGCCAGCAGTTACCACAGGGAGTACGAGCAGTACTTC
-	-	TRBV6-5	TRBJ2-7	CASSYFGAGLSYEQYF	TGTGCCAGCAGTTATTTCGGGGCAGGCCTATCCTACGAGCAGTACTTC
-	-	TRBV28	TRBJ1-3	CASSPRYRSARSGNTIYF	TGTGCCAGCAGTCCAAGATACCGAAGTGCTCGCTCTGGAAACACCATATATTTT
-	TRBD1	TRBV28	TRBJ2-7	CASSLVYGGQGASEQYF	TGTGCCAGCAGTTTAGTGTATGGAGGACAGGGGGCGAGCGAGCAGTACTTC
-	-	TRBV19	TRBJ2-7	CASSPPTKAKLEYF	TGTGCCAGTAGCCCTCCCACTAAGGCCAAGTTGGAGTACTTC
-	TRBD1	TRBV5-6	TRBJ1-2	CASSSGTANYGYTF	TGTGCCAGCAGCTCAGGGACAGCTAACTATGGCTACACCTTC
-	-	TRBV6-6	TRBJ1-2	CASSPRSAGPYGYTF	TGTGCCAGCAGTCCCCGTAGTGCAGGGCCCTATGGCTACACCTTC
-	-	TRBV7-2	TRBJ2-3	CASSLVVVGTDTQYF	TGTGCCAGCAGCTTAGTTGTCGTGGGCACAGATACGCAGTATTTT
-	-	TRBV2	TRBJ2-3	CASSVWADTQYF	TGTGCCAGCAGTGTTTGGGCAGATACGCAGTATTTT
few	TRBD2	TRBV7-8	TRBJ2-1	CASSKPGLAALREQFF	TGTGCCAGCAGCAAACCGGGACTAGCGGCCCTCCGGGAGCAGTTCTTC
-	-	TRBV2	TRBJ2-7	CASFEFGYEQYF	TGTGCCAGTTTCGAGTTCGGCTACGAGCAGTACTTC
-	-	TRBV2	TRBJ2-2	CASKVSRTGELFF	TGTGCCAGCAAAGTATCGCGCACCGGGGAGCTGTTTTTT
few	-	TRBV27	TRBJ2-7	CASSFSVADLSYEQYF	TGTGCCAGCAGTTTCTCGGTAGCCGATCTCTCCTACGAGCAGTACTTC
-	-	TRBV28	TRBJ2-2	CASSLNAGGFAGELFF	TGTGCCAGCAGTTTAAATGCCGGGGGTTTCGCCGGGGAGCTGTTTTTT
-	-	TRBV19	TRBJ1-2	CASSTQGWDYGYTF	TGTGCCAGTAGTACGCAGGGATGGGACTATGGCTACACCTTC
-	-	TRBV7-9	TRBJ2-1	CAGGGWDNEQFF	TGTGCCGGGGGCGGGTGGGACAATGAGCAGTTCTTC
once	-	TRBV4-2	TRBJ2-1	CASSQDQRGGAYNEQFF	TGTGCCAGCAGCCAAGATCAGCGAGGGGGGGCCTACAATGAGCAGTTCTTC
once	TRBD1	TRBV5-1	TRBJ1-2	CASSPGQGAHGYTF	TGCGCCAGCAGTCCGGGACAGGGGGCGCATGGCTACACCTTC
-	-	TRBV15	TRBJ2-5	CATSARRETQYF	TGTGCCACATCGGCCCGAAGAGAGACCCAGTACTTC
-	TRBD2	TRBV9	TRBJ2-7	CASSVGGGVNEQYF	TGTGCCAGCAGCGTAGGCGGGGGGGTCAACGAGCAGTACTTC
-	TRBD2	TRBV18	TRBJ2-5	CASYGTSQETQYF	TGTGCCAGCTACGGGACTAGCCAAGAGACCCAGTACTTC
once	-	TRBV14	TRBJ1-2	CASSGDEAGGYTF	TGTGCCAGCAGCGGGGACGAAGCGGGTGGCTACACCTTC
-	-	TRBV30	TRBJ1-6	CAWSARELRYNSPLHF	TGTGCCTGGAGTGCTCGGGAGCTTCGCTATAATTCACCCCTCCACTTT
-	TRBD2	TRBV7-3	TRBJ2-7	CASSPGLAGDYEQYF	TGTGCCAGCAGCCCCGGACTAGCGGGAGATTACGAGCAGTACTTC
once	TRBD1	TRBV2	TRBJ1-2	CASSLYKQGTYGYTF	TGTGCCAGCAGTCTATATAAACAGGGGACCTATGGCTACACCTTC
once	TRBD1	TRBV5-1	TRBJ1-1	CASSLPGQGAQGTEAFF	TGCGCCAGCAGCCTCCCGGGACAGGGGGCTCAGGGCACTGAAGCTTTCTTT
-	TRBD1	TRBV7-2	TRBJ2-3	CASSGKGTAIGDTQYF	TGTGCCAGCAGCGGAAAGGGGACAGCTATTGGGGATACGCAGTATTTT
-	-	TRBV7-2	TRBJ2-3	CASSLAGRTDTQYF	TGTGCCAGCAGCTTAGCAGGGCGCACAGATACGCAGTATTTT
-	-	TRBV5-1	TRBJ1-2	CASSLVPTGLGNYGYTF	TGCGCCAGCAGCTTGGTCCCTACCGGATTGGGAAACTATGGCTACACCTTC
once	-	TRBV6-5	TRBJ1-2	CASSYYGQDGYTF	TGTGCCAGCAGTTACTACGGGCAGGATGGCTACACCTTC
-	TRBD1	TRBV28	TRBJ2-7	CASSTGTGIYEQYF	TGTGCCAGCAGTACCGGGACAGGGATCTACGAGCAGTACTTC
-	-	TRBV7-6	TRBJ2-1	CASSLGPGSNEQFF	TGTGCCAGCAGCTTAGGACCAGGGTCCAATGAGCAGTTCTTC
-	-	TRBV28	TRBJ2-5	CASSFNFLGIAETQYF	TGTGCCAGCAGTTTTAATTTTCTCGGGATCGCAGAGACCCAGTACTTC